This TCR beta chain was captured in a study of blood T cells in healthy people across ages. Alongside a J-beta primer mix, a sample-barcoded 5' primer served in a second PCR lasting about 7 to 11 cycles. TCRdb called the 5' RACE reads again in MiXCR, with one record for every CDR3 protein. This table has hundreds of thousands of distinct CDR3 sequences, roughly 31% appearing once. This clonotype was counted once. Its cognate antigen is unknown. Study results and caveats: It was held that diversity estimates obtained from one million T cells represented underestimates.

The ends lost 0 bases at V and 2 bases at J; junction bases unmatched: 8. Germline V gene data show CDR1 as SGDLS and CDR2 as YYNGEE. The CDR3 is 17 residues long. The sample taken for sequencing was blood. This receptor was identified in a woman of 80 years or more in good health. V gene TRBV9 combines with J gene TRBJ2-3; 8 bases align to TRBD2. CDR3 sequence: CASSVEGSAGATDTQYF. The CDR3 DNA follows: TGTGCCAGCAGCGTAGAAGGTTCAGCGGGGGCCACAGATACGCAGTATTTT.